The 2 T cell receptor beta chains reported below all come from one sample, sequenced in a study of T cells in Graves' hyperthyroidism and ophthalmopathy. Amplified TCR beta CDR3 regions came from RNA transcripts. When the TCR CDR3 underwent first-round RT-PCR, the HTBI primer set was used. TCRdb processed the multiplex PCR reads anew with MiXCR; each CDR3 protein has one entry. The sample includes about 380,000 distinct CDR3 sequences, 13% seen only once; the top ten take around 21%. Sequencing was done on a sample of blood. The source is a man younger than 40 with Graves' hyperthyroidism that later progressed to Graves' ophthalmopathy.

This clonotype was observed many times. The chain joins TRBV2 to TRBJ2-1; TRBD1 matches 7 bases. Germline CDR1 SNHLY, CDR2 FYNNEI. The CDR3 length is 15 residues. Germline trimming cut 4 bases from V and 2 bases from J; bases unmatched to any gene: 5. CDR3 sequence (DNA): TGTGCCAGCAGTGCCCTAGGGACAGCCTACAATGAGCAGTTCTTC. The encoded protein is CASSALGTAYNEQFF.

The V gene is TRBV5-4, the J gene TRBJ2-7, with D perhaps TRBD2 (6 bases). Germline V lookup: CDR1 SGHNT, CDR2 YYREEE (reference sequence). The CDR3 is 13 amino acids. Trimming pared 4 bases from V and 2 bases from J, leaving 10 bases between. In DNA, the CDR3 is TGTGCCAGCAGCCGGGACTTGACCTACGAGCAGTACTTC. It codes for CASSRDLTYEQYF.